Below, 23 T cell receptor beta chains from the same sample are listed, as sequenced in a study of T cell responses to AZD1222 COVID-19 vaccine (dated by TCRdb to the early 2020s). The library was made by the immunoSEQ multiplex PCR assay. Held by TCRdb, this immuneACCESS table contains in-frame sequences only and omits some clones. Under half of the omission traces to an unresolved V gene where checked; the cause of the rest is unknown. Recorded for this sample are roughly 140,000 clones; around 90% of them occurred a single time. The ten top clones hold approximately 1.6% of the sample. The meaning of the sample's time point label: about 28 days (+/-7) after the second vaccine dose. This material consisted of peripheral blood, taken 28 days after the second AZD1222 dose. The receptors stem from an adult who received the AZD1222 COVID-19 vaccine.

This rearrangement joins TRBV6-2 or TRBV6-3 to TRBJ2-5, with D possibly being TRBD2 (6 bases). Germline CDR1 and CDR2: MNHEY and SVGEGT. The CDR3 is made up of 16 amino acids. V was cut by 7 bases and J by 2 bases, with 20 bases left in between. DNA for the CDR3: TGTGCCAGCACCCCCGTGGGTAGCGGAAGTCAAGAGACCCAGTACTTC. Translating it yields CASTPVGSGSQETQYF.

The chain joins TRBV19 to TRBJ1-5; a weak D match, TRBD1 (6 bases). The germline CDR1 and CDR2 sequences are LNHDA and SQIVND (reference sequence). The CDR3 covers 15 residues. Trimming removed 11 bases at V and 1 base at J, with 18 bases between. The CDR3, as DNA: TGTGCCTCGATCGTCAGGGGCGGGAGCAATCAGCCCCAGCATTTT. Amino acid sequence: CASIVRGGSNQPQHF.

This chain joins TRBV10-2 and TRBJ2-3; 14 bases map to TRBD2. Looked up from germline, CDR1 is WSHSY and CDR2 is SAAADI. Trimming cost V 5 bases and J 0 bases; bases outside gene matches: 10. The CDR3 is 19 amino acids. The CDR3 here is CASSPGLAGVASSTDTQYF. In DNA, the CDR3 is TGCGCCAGCAGTCCGGGACTAGCGGGAGTGGCCTCTAGCACAGATACGCAGTATTTT.

V and J are TRBV6-1 and TRBJ1-6, with 8 bases matching TRBD1. The CDR3 contains 15 residues. Per the germline V gene, CDR1 is MNHNS and CDR2 is SASEGT. The J segment lost 6 bases and the V segment lost 3 bases, leaving 4 bases of the junction unmatched. The CDR3 here is CASSDPGQVNSPLHF. In DNA form, the CDR3 reads TGTGCCAGCAGTGATCCGGGACAGGTTAATTCACCCCTCCACTTT.

The V and J genes are TRBV2 and TRBJ2-2; perhaps TRBD2 as D (5 bases). Germline CDR1 is SNHLY and CDR2 is FYNNEI. Deletions cut 7 bases from V and 3 bases from J, with 9 bases between. The CDR3 totals 13 residues. DNA for the CDR3: TGTGCCAGCACAGAGGGCTACACCGGGGAGCTGTTTTTT. It codes for CASTEGYTGELFF.

The chain combines TRBV5-1 with TRBJ2-5; D may be TRBD1 (6 bases). V shed 3 bases and J shed 5 bases, with 14 bases lying between them. Germline V CDR1 and CDR2: SGHRS, YFSETQ. The CDR3 runs to 14 residues. In nucleotides, the CDR3 is TGCGCCAGCAGCTCACTCACAGGGCGCGAGACCCAGTACTTC. This encodes CASSSLTGRETQYF.

The chain's CDR3 is CASSPGQAAQPQHF. CDR3 sequence (DNA): TGTGCCAGCTCACCTGGACAGGCCGCACAGCCCCAGCATTTT. V usage is TRBV18 and J usage is TRBJ1-5, with 7 bases aligning to TRBD1. CDR1 is KGHSH and CDR2 is LQKENI in the germline V gene. V shed 3 bases and J 7 bases; nucleotides not matched to a gene: 6. The CDR3 is 14 amino acids.

The chain has TRBV6-5 and TRBJ1-5; 9 bases map to TRBD1. Germline values: CDR1 MNHEY, CDR2 SVGAGI. The CDR3 runs to 15 residues. Germline trimming cut 6 bases from V and 3 bases from J; bases unmatched to any gene: 6. The CDR3 here is CASRGQGSPNQPQHF. The CDR3 nucleotides are TGTGCCAGCAGAGGACAGGGGAGCCCCAATCAGCCCCAGCATTTT.

This chain links TRBV13 with TRBJ2-5, with 11 bases fitting TRBD2. The CDR3 spans 16 residues. The germline V gene encodes CDR1 PRHDT and CDR2 FYEKMQ (reference sequence). Trimming at V came to 3 bases and at J to 2 bases, leaving 5 bases not matched to a gene. The CDR3 bases are TGTGCCAGCAGCTTTCTAGCGGGGGGACCTCAAGAGACCCAGTACTTC. Its protein product is CASSFLAGGPQETQYF. Full variable domain (outside the CDR3, taken from reference TRBV13 and TRBJ2-5): AAGVIQSPRHLIKEKRETATLKCYPIPRHDTVYWYQQGPGQDPQFLISFYEKMQSDKGSIPDRFSAQQFSDYHSELNMSSLELGDSALYFCASSFLAGGPQETQYFGPGTRLLVL.

This chain uses TRBV5-5 with TRBJ2-3, with D perhaps matching TRBD2 (6 bases). The CDR3 loop spans 14 amino acids. Looked up from germline, CDR1 is SGHKS and CDR2 is YYEKEE (reference sequence). The V end lost 3 bases, the J end lost 7 bases, and 15 bases lay between the germline ends. CDR3 sequence reads: CASSSPGERNTQYF. The CDR3 bases are TGTGCCAGCAGCTCACCGGGGGAACGGAATACGCAGTATTTT.

In nucleotides, the CDR3 is TGCGCCAGCAGCTCCGAGGCCCTTGGGAACAATGAGCAGTTCTTC. Protein product: CASSSEALGNNEQFF. V is TRBV5-1 and J is TRBJ2-1; D is unresolved. V was clipped by 3 bases and J by 5 bases, with 15 bases between them. CDR1 and CDR2 from the germline V gene are SGHRS and YFSETQ. The CDR3 runs to 15 residues.

The chain uses TRBV30 and TRBJ1-6; no definite D call. The CDR3 length is 14 residues. Germline V gives CDR1 GTSNPN, CDR2 SVGIG (reference sequence). The V end lost 4 bases, the J end lost 7 bases, and 14 bases lay between the germline ends. The DNA of the CDR3 is TGTGCCTGGAAGACGGGAGGTGGAAATTCACCCCTCCACTTT. Protein: CAWKTGGGNSPLHF.

The chain combines TRBV19 with TRBJ1-3; no firm D call. Trimming removed 10 bases from V and 2 bases from J, with 12 bases in between. The CDR3 runs to 13 residues. Germline loops: CDR1 LNHDA, CDR2 SQIVND (reference sequence). CDR3 nucleotides: TGTGCCACCTTCGCACGGACTGGAAACACCATATATTTT. Encoded protein: CATFARTGNTIYF.

The chain employs TRBV27 and TRBJ2-5; D is tentatively TRBD1 or TRBD2 (6 bases each). This CDR3 is built from 15 residues. The V gene's germline CDR1 is MNHEY and CDR2 SMNVEV (reference sequence). Trimming took 6 bases from V and 5 from J, leaving 19 bases between them. CDR3 bases: TGTGCCAGCAGCCCCGGGGGCGGTTTGTGGGAGACCCAGTACTTC. This gives the protein CASSPGGGLWETQYF.

The V and J genes are TRBV6-5 and TRBJ2-1; D is unclear. The CDR3 sequence is 14 residues long. The V gene's germline CDR1 is MNHEY and CDR2 SVGAGI. Trimming cost V 8 bases and J 5 bases, with 16 bases left between them. CDR3 residues: CASAVGLWNNEQFF. DNA of the CDR3: TGTGCCAGCGCTGTGGGGTTGTGGAACAATGAGCAGTTCTTC.

CDR3 DNA sequence: TGCGCCAGCAGTGAGGGGACTAGTATCTACAATGAGCAGTTCTTC. Translation gives CASSEGTSIYNEQFF. V and J are TRBV10-1 and TRBJ2-1, with 8 bases lining up with TRBD2. This CDR3 has 15 amino acids. The V segment lost 2 bases and the J segment 3 bases; nucleotides outside the gene matches: 3. Germline lookup yields CDR1 WNHNN and CDR2 SYGVQD (reference sequence).

This clone was seen only once. V gene TRBV19 combines with J gene TRBJ1-5; a weak D match, TRBD1 (5 bases). Between the trimmed V and J ends, which lost 7 bases and 0 bases, there was a span of 13 bases. The CDR3 loop spans 15 amino acids. Germline CDR1 LNHDA, CDR2 SQIVND (reference sequence). The CDR3, as DNA: TGTGCCAGTAACACCCAGGGAATTAGCAATCAGCCCCAGCATTTT. Amino acid sequence: CASNTQGISNQPQHF. The entire variable domain, with the rest obtained from reference TRBV19 and TRBJ1-5, is as follows: DGGITQSPKYLFRKEGQNVTLSCEQNLNHDAMYWYRQDPGQGLRLIYYSQIVNDFQKGDIAEGYSVSREKKESFPLTVTSAQKNPTAFYLCASNTQGISNQPQHFGDGTRLSIL.

This clone was detected a few times. The CDR3 reads CASSQEIRQGPDGYTF. CDR3 bases: TGTGCCAGCAGCCAAGAAATAAGGCAGGGACCCGATGGCTACACCTTC. V usage is TRBV3-1 (or the pseudogene TRBV3-2) and J usage is TRBJ1-2; tentatively, D is TRBD1 (5 bases). This CDR3 has 16 residues. Germline V CDR1 and CDR2: LGHDT, YNNKEL (reference sequence). Trimming stripped 0 bases from V and 6 bases from J, with 17 bases between.

This clone was counted a single time. This sequence joins TRBV7-9 and TRBJ1-3; D is possibly TRBD1 (6 bases). V dropped 3 bases and J dropped 3 bases, with 9 bases sitting between them. From germline, CDR1 is SEHNR and CDR2 FQNEAQ (reference sequence). This CDR3 comprises 14 residues. For the CDR3, the DNA is TGTGCCAGCAGCTTCATGGACAGTGGAAACACCATATATTTT. Protein product: CASSFMDSGNTIYF. The variable domain in full, with the rest retrieved from reference TRBV7-9 and TRBJ1-3, is DTGVSQNPRHKITKRGQNVTFRCDPISEHNRLYWYRQTLGQGPEFLTYFQNEAQLEKSRLLSDRFSAERPKGSFSTLEIQRTEQGDSAMYLCASSFMDSGNTIYFGEGSWLTVV.

The chain couples TRBV29-1 to TRBJ1-1, with TRBD1 matching 8 bases. CDR1 is SQVTM, CDR2 ANQGSEA, per germline. This CDR3 is 11 amino acids long. The V and J ends lost 8 bases and 6 bases, in that order; junction bases with no gene match: 5. The CDR3 sequence is CSSGQGSEAFF. DNA of the CDR3: TGCAGCTCCGGACAGGGCTCTGAAGCTTTCTTT.

The chain uses TRBV4-2 and TRBJ1-6; 11 bases fit TRBD1. V was clipped by 6 bases and J by 5 bases; unmatched bases: 3. The germline gives CDR1 LGHNA, CDR2 YNFKEQ. CDR3 size: 15 residues. This CDR3 is CASRDRGQNNSPLHF. The CDR3 bases are TGTGCCAGCAGGGACAGGGGGCAAAATAATTCACCCCTCCACTTT.

The chain recombines TRBV2 with TRBJ2-7; 8 bases fit TRBD2. Germline V CDR1 and CDR2: SNHLY, FYNNEI. Trimming at V came to 4 bases and at J to 0 bases, leaving 8 bases not matched to a gene. This CDR3 has 16 residues. The CDR3 DNA reads TGTGCCAGCAGTGTAGGGCGGGGGGTTAGCTCCTACGAGCAGTACGTC. Translation: CASSVGRGVSSYEQYV.

This clone was detected only a few times. The chain employs TRBV24-1 and TRBJ1-5, with D perhaps TRBD1 (6 bases). Germline lookup yields CDR1 KGHDR and CDR2 SFDVKD. The CDR3 contains 15 residues. Trimming stripped 4 bases from V and 3 bases from J, with 12 bases between. The CDR3 bases are TGTGCCACCAGTGACCCGGACAGACCCAATCAGCCCCAGCATTTT. This translates into CATSDPDRPNQPQHF.